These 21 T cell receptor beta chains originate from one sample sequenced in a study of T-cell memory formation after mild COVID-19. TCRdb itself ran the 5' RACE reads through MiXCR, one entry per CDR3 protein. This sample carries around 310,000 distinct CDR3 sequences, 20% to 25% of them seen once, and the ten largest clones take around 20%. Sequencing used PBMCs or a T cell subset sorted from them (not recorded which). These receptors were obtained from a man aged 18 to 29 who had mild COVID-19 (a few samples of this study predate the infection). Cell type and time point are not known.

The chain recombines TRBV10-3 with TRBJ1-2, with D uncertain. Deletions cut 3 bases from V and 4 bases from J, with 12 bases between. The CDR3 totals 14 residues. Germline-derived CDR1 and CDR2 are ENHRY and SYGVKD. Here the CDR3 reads CAISDGGKGYGYTF. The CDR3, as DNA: TGTGCCATCAGTGACGGTGGAAAGGGCTATGGCTACACCTTC.

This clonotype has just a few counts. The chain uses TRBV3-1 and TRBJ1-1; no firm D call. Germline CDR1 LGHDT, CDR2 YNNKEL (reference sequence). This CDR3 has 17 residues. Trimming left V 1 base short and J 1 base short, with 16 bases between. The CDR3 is CASSQVPSSDWNTEAFF. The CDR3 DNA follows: TGTGCCAGCAGCCAAGTACCCAGCTCCGATTGGAACACTGAAGCTTTCTTT.

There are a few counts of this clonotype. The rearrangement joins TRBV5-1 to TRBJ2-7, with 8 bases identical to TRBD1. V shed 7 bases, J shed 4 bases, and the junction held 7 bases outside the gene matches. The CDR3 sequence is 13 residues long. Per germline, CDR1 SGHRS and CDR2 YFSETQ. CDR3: CASGVDRGYEQYV. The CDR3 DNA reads TGCGCCAGCGGTGTCGACAGGGGTTACGAGCAGTACGTC.

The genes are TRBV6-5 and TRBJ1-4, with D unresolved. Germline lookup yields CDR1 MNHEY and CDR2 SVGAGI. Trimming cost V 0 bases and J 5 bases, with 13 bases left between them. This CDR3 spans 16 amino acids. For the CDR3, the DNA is TGTGCCAGCAGTTACTCGAGCCAGCCGGAGAATGAAAAACTGTTTTTT. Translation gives CASSYSSQPENEKLFF.

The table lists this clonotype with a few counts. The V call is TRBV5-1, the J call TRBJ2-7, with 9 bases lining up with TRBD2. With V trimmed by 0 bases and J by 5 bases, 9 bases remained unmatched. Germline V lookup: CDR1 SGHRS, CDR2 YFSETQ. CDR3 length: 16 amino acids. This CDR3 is CASSLAPGAGGHEQYV. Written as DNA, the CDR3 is TGCGCCAGCAGCTTGGCTCCCGGAGCGGGGGGTCACGAGCAGTACGTC.

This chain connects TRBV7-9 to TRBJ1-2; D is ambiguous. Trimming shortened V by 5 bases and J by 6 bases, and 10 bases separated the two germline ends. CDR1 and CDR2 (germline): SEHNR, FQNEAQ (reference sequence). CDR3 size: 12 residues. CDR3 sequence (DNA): TGTGCCAGCAGCGACCGGGCGGATGGCTACACCTTC. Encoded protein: CASSDRADGYTF.

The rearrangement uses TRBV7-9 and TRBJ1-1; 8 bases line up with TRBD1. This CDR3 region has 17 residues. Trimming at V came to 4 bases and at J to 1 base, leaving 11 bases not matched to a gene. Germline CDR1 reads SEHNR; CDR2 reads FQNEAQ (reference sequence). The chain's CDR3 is CASSSIDRGWRNTEAFF. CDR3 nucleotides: TGTGCCAGCAGCTCTATCGACAGGGGATGGCGGAACACTGAAGCTTTCTTT. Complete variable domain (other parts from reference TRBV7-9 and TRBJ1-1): DTGVSQNPRHKITKRGQNVTFRCDPISEHNRLYWYRQTLGQGPEFLTYFQNEAQLEKSRLLSDRFSAERPKGSFSTLEIQRTEQGDSAMYLCASSSIDRGWRNTEAFFGQGTRLTVV.

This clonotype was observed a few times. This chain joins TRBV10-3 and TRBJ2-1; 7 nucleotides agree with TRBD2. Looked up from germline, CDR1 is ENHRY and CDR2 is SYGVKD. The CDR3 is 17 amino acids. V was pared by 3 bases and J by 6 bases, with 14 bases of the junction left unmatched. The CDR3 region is CAISDSERGVRGNEQFF. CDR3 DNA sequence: TGTGCCATCAGTGATTCGGAGCGGGGAGTGCGGGGCAATGAGCAGTTCTTC.

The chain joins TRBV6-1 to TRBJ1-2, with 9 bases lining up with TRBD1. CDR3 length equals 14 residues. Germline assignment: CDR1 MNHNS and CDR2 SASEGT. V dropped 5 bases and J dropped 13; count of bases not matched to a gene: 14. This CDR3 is CASSCLGTGCFPTF. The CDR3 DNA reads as TGTGCCAGCAGTTGTCTCGGGACAGGGTGTTTTCCCACCTTC.

The CDR3 loop reads CASSGGRTGELFF. DNA of the CDR3: TGTGCCAGCAGCGGGGGTCGGACCGGGGAGCTGTTTTTT. The chain uses TRBV9 and TRBJ2-2, with no clear D. In germline, CDR1 is SGDLS, CDR2 YYNGEE. This CDR3 has 13 residues. Deletions cut 3 bases from V and 5 bases from J, with 8 bases between.

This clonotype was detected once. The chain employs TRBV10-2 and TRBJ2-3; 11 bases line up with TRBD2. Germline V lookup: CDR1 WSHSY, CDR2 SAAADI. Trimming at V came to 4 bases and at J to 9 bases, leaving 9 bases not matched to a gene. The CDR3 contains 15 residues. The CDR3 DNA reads TGCGCCAGCAGTGTTGGTAGCGGGGGGGTTATGACGCAGTATTTT. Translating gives CASSVGSGGVMTQYF.

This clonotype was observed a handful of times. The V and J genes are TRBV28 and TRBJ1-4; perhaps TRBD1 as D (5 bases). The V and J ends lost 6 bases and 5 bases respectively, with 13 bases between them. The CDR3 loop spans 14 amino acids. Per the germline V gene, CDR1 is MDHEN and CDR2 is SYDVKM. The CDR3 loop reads CASRWIGGNEKLFF. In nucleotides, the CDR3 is TGTGCCAGCAGGTGGATTGGGGGGAATGAAAAACTGTTTTTT.

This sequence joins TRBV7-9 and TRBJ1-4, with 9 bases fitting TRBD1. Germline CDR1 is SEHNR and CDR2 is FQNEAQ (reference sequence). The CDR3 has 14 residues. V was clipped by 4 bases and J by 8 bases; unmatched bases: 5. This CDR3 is CASSWTGVPEKLFF. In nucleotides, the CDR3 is TGTGCCAGCAGCTGGACAGGGGTCCCGGAAAAACTGTTTTTT.

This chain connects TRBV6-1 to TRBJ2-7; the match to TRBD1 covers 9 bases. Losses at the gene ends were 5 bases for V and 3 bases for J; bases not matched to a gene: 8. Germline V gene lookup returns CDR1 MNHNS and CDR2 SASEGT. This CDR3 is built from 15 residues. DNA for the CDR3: TGTGCCAGCAGTAAGGACAGGGGAGCCTACTACGAGCAGTACGTC. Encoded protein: CASSKDRGAYYEQYV.

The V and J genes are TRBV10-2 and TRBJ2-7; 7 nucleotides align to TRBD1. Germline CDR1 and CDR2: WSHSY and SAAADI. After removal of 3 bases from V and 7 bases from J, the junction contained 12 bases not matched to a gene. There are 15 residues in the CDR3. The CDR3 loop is CASSDTQGDYSEQYF. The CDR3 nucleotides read TGCGCCAGCAGTGATACCCAGGGGGATTATTCGGAGCAGTACTTC.

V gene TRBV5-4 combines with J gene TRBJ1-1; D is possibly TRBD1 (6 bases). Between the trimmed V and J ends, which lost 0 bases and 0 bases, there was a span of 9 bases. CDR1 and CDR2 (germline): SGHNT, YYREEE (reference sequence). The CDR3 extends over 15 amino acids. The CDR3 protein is CASSLAGDLNTEAFF. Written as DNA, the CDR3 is TGTGCCAGCAGCTTGGCAGGGGACCTGAACACTGAAGCTTTCTTT.

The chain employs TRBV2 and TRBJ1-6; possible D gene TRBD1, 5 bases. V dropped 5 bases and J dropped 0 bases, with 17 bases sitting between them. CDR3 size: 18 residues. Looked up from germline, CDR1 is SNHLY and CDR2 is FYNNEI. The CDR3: CASSLPGPRSSYNSPLHF. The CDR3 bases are TGTGCCAGCAGTCTTCCGGGACCCCGGAGCTCCTATAATTCACCCCTCCACTTT.

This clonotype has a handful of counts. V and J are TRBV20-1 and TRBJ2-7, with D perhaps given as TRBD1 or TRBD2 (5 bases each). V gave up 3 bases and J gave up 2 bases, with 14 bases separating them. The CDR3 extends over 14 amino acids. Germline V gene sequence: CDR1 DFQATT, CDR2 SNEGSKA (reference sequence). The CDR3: CSASLVGVAYEQYF. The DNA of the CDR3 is TGCAGTGCTAGTTTAGTGGGGGTGGCCTACGAGCAGTACTTC.

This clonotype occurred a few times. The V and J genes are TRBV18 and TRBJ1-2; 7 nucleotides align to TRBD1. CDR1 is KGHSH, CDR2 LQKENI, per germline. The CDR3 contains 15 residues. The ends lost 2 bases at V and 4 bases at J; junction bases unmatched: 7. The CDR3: CASSPASDRAYGYTF. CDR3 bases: TGTGCCAGCTCACCAGCTAGCGACAGGGCCTATGGCTACACCTTC.

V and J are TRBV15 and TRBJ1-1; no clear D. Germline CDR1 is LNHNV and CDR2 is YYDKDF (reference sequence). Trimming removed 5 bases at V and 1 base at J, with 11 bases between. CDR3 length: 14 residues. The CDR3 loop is CATSGRTTNTEAFF. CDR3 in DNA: TGTGCCACCAGCGGACGAACAACGAACACTGAAGCTTTCTTT.

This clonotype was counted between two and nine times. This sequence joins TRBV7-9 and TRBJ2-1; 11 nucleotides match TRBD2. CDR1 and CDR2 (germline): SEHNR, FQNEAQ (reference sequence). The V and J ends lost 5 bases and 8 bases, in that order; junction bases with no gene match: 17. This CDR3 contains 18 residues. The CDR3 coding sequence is TGTGCCAGCAGCCACCCAGTTGGGCTAGCGGGGGGAGCGGATGAGCAGTTCTTC. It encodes CASSHPVGLAGGADEQFF.